The 9 T cell receptor beta chains below were found in one sample sequenced in a study of post-analysis software for immune sequencing data. Overall study results and limits: Patients used roughly five TRBV segments, including TRBV5-6, TRBV5-1 and TRBV20-1, more often than controls.

Their specific antigens are unknown. TCR beta cDNA libraries had unique molecular identifiers. TCRdb processed the PCR reads anew with MiXCR; each CDR3 protein has one entry. The sample records fewer than 600,000 distinct CDR3 sequences, under 55% being singletons. The sequencing input was blood. The receptors derive from a girl under 18 with multiple sclerosis.

J is TRBJ2-3 and V is TRBV21-1; the table assigns TRBD2, which was not confirmed against the DNA. TRBV21-1 has pseudogene status. The CDR3 has 14 residues. The DNA for the CDR3 is TGTGCCAGCAGCAGCGACTACATTGCAGATACGCAGTATTTT. Its protein product is CASSSDYIADTQYF.

The chain has TRBV27 and TRBJ1-2; 7 bases fit TRBD1. The V gene end was trimmed by 6 bases and the J gene end by 6 bases; junction bases not matched to a gene: 10. Germline loops: CDR1 MNHEY, CDR2 SMNVEV (reference sequence). CDR3 length: 14 amino acids. The CDR3 nucleotides are TGTGCCAGCAGGAAACAGGGGCGGGGGAATGGCTACACCTTC. Encoded protein: CASRKQGRGNGYTF.

This chain joins TRBV5-1 and TRBJ1-2; 7 bases are a match to TRBD1. V lost 4 bases, J lost 8 bases, and 11 bases stayed unmatched. The CDR3 has 14 amino acids. The germline gives CDR1 SGHRS, CDR2 YFSETQ. The CDR3 is CASSADTGVKGYTF. The CDR3 DNA sequence: TGCGCCAGCAGCGCAGACACAGGGGTTAAAGGCTACACCTTC.

As to this clonotype: A read error may produce the germline difference seen at one junction end. This chain links TRBV7-7 with TRBJ1-1; D is possibly TRBD1 (6 bases). This CDR3 contains 13 residues. Germline values: CDR1 SSHAT, CDR2 FNYEAQ (reference sequence). The CDR3 coding sequence is TGTGCTAGCAGCTTGAACAGGGAGACTGAAGCTTTCTTT. Its translation is CASSLNRETEAFF.

The J gene is TRBJ2-3, the V gene TRBV12-3 or TRBV12-4, with D tentatively TRBD2 (6 bases). Trimming took off 3 bases at V and 6 bases at J, with 13 bases between the two ends. The CDR3 sequence is 14 residues long. CDR3 coding DNA: TGTGCCAGCAGTTTCGGCACTCGGGGGGATACGCAGTATTTT. Its protein is CASSFGTRGDTQYF.

This clonotype appeared a few times. The rearrangement uses TRBV29-1 and TRBJ2-7; possible D gene TRBD1, 6 bases. V was cut by 3 bases and J by 1 base, with 16 bases left in between. This CDR3 has 15 amino acids. From germline, CDR1 is SQVTM and CDR2 ANQGSEA. CDR3 sequence reads: CSVEGRVGQSYEQYF. In nucleotides, the CDR3 is TGCAGCGTTGAGGGTCGGGTAGGACAGTCCTACGAGCAGTACTTC.

Ten or more counts support this clonotype. The chain uses TRBV7-2 and TRBJ2-7, with TRBD1 as a possible D gene (6 bases). Trimming removed 3 bases from V and 0 bases from J, with 9 bases in between. The CDR3 is made up of 14 amino acids. CDR1 is SGHTA, CDR2 FQGNSA, per germline. CDR3 sequence reads: CASSLGTHSYEQYF. The CDR3 nucleotides are TGTGCCAGCAGCTTGGGGACACACTCCTACGAGCAGTACTTC.

This clonotype was seen only a few times. The chain uses TRBV20-1 and TRBJ2-1; 11 positions agree with TRBD2. The J call is doubtful: the DNA matches TRBJ2-7 better. The germline V gene encodes CDR1 DFQATT and CDR2 SNEGSKA (reference sequence). The CDR3 has 17 residues. The CDR3 bases are TGCAGTGCCCTAGATGGAGGACTAGCGGGCCCTTCCTACGAGCAGTACTTC. It yields the protein CSALDGGLAGPSYEQYF.

The table lists this clonotype with a few counts. The V call is TRBV18, the J call TRBJ2-5, with D possibly TRBD2 on 6 matching bases. CDR1 and CDR2 from the germline V gene are KGHSH and LQKENI. The CDR3 sequence is 17 residues long. The V end lost 0 bases, the J end lost 0 bases, and 14 bases lay between the germline ends. This CDR3 is CASSPPGDLEYQETQYF. Here the CDR3 DNA reads TGTGCCAGCTCACCACCGGGGGACTTGGAGTACCAAGAGACCCAGTACTTC.